Below are 30 T cell receptor beta chains sequenced from a single sample in a study of T cell repertoires in cytomegalovirus infection. TCRdb independently ran MiXCR on the reads; one entry per CDR3 protein. The sample lists more than 500,000 distinct CDR3 sequences, approximately 15% occurring once. Sequenced: CD8+ T cells from PBMCs. All receptors derive from a human donor in good health (CMV status not recorded). Some clones in this sample may be carry-over from other donors' samples.

There are a few counts of this clonotype. The rearrangement links TRBV29-1 to TRBJ2-1; 8 bases fit TRBD1. The CDR3 sequence is 13 residues long. Germline loops: CDR1 SQVTM, CDR2 ANQGSEA. Losses at the gene ends were 3 bases for V and 8 bases for J; bases not matched to a gene: 6. This CDR3 reads CSVDRTGYDEQFF. Here the CDR3 DNA reads TGCAGCGTTGATAGGACAGGGTACGATGAGCAGTTCTTC.

This clonotype showed up many times. This rearrangement joins TRBV19 to TRBJ2-3, with 11 nucleotides matching TRBD2. Germline loops: CDR1 LNHDA, CDR2 SQIVND (reference sequence). This CDR3 region has 14 residues. Unmatched junction bases numbered 4, after V lost 6 bases and J lost 5 bases. CDR3 bases: TGTGCCAGTAGCCCCGGGACTAGCGGAGATACGCAGTATTTT. It specifies CASSPGTSGDTQYF. The entire variable domain, with the rest obtained from reference TRBV19 and TRBJ2-3, is as follows: DGGITQSPKYLFRKEGQNVTLSCEQNLNHDAMYWYRQDPGQGLRLIYYSQIVNDFQKGDIAEGYSVSREKKESFPLTVTSAQKNPTAFYLCASSPGTSGDTQYFGPGTRLTVL.

J is TRBJ2-7 and V is TRBV4-2; D unclear. V was pared by 0 bases and J by 3 bases, with 12 bases between. The germline gives CDR1 LGHNA, CDR2 YNFKEQ. The CDR3 length is 15 residues. As DNA, the CDR3 is TGTGCCAGCAGCCAAGATCTCCGAGGCGGCTACGAGCAGTACTTC. Translation gives CASSQDLRGGYEQYF.

This clonotype occurred a few times. The gene calls are TRBV29-1 and TRBJ2-1; D may match TRBD1 or TRBD2 (7 bases each). V lost 4 bases and J 6 bases, leaving 13 bases between the germline ends. The CDR3 is 13 amino acids. The germline V gene encodes CDR1 SQVTM and CDR2 ANQGSEA. The CDR3 region has the DNA TGCAGCGTTGTAGGGGGGGACAGCAATGAGCAGTTCTTC. Translation: CSVVGGDSNEQFF.

The CDR3 loop is CASSLPGRKEAFF. The CDR3 nucleotides are TGTGCCAGCAGTTTACCGGGACGCAAAGAAGCTTTCTTT. The chain joins TRBV27 to TRBJ1-1, with D possibly being TRBD1 (5 bases). Trimming stripped 2 bases from V and 8 bases from J, with 12 bases between. The CDR3 loop spans 13 amino acids. The germline V gene has CDR1 MNHEY and CDR2 SMNVEV (reference sequence).

This clonotype has a count of ten or more. CDR3 sequence (DNA): TGTGCCAGCAGCGCGGAGTCCGAGCAGTACTTC. It is translated as CASSAESEQYF. This chain connects TRBV7-6 to TRBJ2-7; no reliable D call. CDR3 size: 11 residues. V shed 5 bases and J shed 6 bases, with 8 bases lying between them. The germline V gene encodes CDR1 SGHVS and CDR2 FNYEAQ.

In its sample, this clonotype was seen a few times. V gene TRBV15 combines with J gene TRBJ1-6, with TRBD1 matching over 7 bases. The length of the CDR3 is 16 residues. CDR1 and CDR2 from the germline V gene are LNHNV and YYDKDF (reference sequence). J gave up 10 bases and V 2 bases, and 11 bases lay outside the gene matches. The CDR3 region has the DNA TGTGCCACCAGCAGATCTTACCTTGACAGGGACTCACCCCTCCACTTT. Encoded protein: CATSRSYLDRDSPLHF.

The rearrangement joins TRBV11-3 to TRBJ1-1; perhaps TRBD1 as D (5 bases). Germline CDR1 SGHNT, CDR2 YENEEA. The CDR3 has 14 residues. V was clipped by 1 base and J by 6 bases, with 12 bases between them. CDR3 bases: TGTGCCAGCAGCTTAGGTGGACACTCACCTGAAGCTTTCTTT. It is translated as CASSLGGHSPEAFF.

The chain couples TRBV4-1 to TRBJ2-4; weak D call: TRBD2 (7 bases). Trimming shortened V by 4 bases and J by 5 bases, and 21 bases separated the two germline ends. Germline V gives CDR1 MGHRA, CDR2 YSYEKL. The CDR3 runs to 17 residues. CDR3 amino acids: CASSPEGGGSEENIQYF. CDR3 DNA: TGCGCCAGCAGCCCGGAGGGGGGGGGAAGTGAAGAAAACATTCAGTACTTC.

This clonotype has more than one count but fewer than ten. This sequence joins TRBV20-1 and TRBJ2-7; 9 nucleotides agree with TRBD2. Germline V gene lookup returns CDR1 DFQATT and CDR2 SNEGSKA (reference sequence). This CDR3 contains 15 residues. The trim removed 5 bases at V and 3 bases at J, leaving 11 bases unmatched. The CDR3 here is CSACLSGRPDYEQYF. The CDR3 DNA reads TGCAGTGCTTGCCTTAGCGGGAGACCCGACTACGAGCAGTACTTC.

The sample holds many counts of this clonotype. This chain connects TRBV7-6 to TRBJ2-3; 8 bases are shared with TRBD2. Trimming cost V 3 bases and J 2 bases; bases outside gene matches: 13. The CDR3 loop spans 18 amino acids. CDR1 SGHVS and CDR2 FNYEAQ come from the germline V gene. CDR3 in DNA: TGTGCCAGCAGCTTTGCTCGCCCGGGACTAGGTTCCACAGATACGCAGTATTTT. This encodes CASSFARPGLGSTDTQYF.

This clonotype was counted at least ten times. The chain is built from TRBV7-8 and TRBJ2-1; 8 nucleotides line up with TRBD1. The CDR3 spans 12 residues. The germline gives CDR1 SGHVS, CDR2 FQNEAQ. Unmatched junction bases numbered 2, after V lost 4 bases and J lost 9 bases. CDR3 residues: CASSSRGPEQFF. CDR3 sequence (DNA): TGTGCCAGCAGCTCCAGGGGGCCTGAGCAGTTCTTC.

This clonotype was counted ten times or more. The J gene is TRBJ2-6, the V gene TRBV7-9; 8 nucleotides align to TRBD1. Per germline, CDR1 SEHNR and CDR2 FQNEAQ (reference sequence). The junction had 11 bases not matched to a gene; V was cut back by 9 bases and J by 1 base. The CDR3 spans 17 residues. CDR3 protein: CASIHRTGRSGANVLTF. The CDR3 bases are TGTGCCAGTATCCACCGGACAGGGAGGTCTGGGGCCAACGTCCTGACTTTC.

This clonotype was observed at least ten times. The rearrangement joins TRBV7-7 to TRBJ2-1, with D unclear. Germline V gene data show CDR1 as SSHAT and CDR2 as FNYEAQ (reference sequence). Trimming left V 0 bases short and J 0 bases short, with 6 bases between. The CDR3 covers 15 residues. CDR3 in amino acids: CASSLAIDSYNEQFF. CDR3 nucleotides: TGTGCCAGCAGCTTAGCAATAGACTCCTACAATGAGCAGTTCTTC. The full variable domain, with the rest looked up from reference TRBV7-7 and TRBJ2-1, is GAGVSQSPRYKVTKRGQDVTLRCDPISSHATLYWYQQALGQGPEFLTYFNYEAQPDKSGLPSDRFSAERPEGSISTLTIQRTEQRDSAMYRCASSLAIDSYNEQFFGPGTRLTVL.

This clonotype was seen repeatedly, ten times or more. The rearrangement links TRBV7-3 to TRBJ2-3; a weak D match, TRBD2 (5 bases). Trimming removed 4 bases at V and 1 base at J, with 9 bases between. The CDR3 has 14 amino acids. Per the germline V gene, CDR1 is SGHTA and CDR2 is FQGTGA. The CDR3 loop reads CASSSDGGTDTQYF. The CDR3, as DNA: TGTGCCAGCAGCTCGGACGGGGGCACAGATACGCAGTATTTT.

This clonotype has at least ten counts. V and J are TRBV6-1 and TRBJ2-2, with TRBD1 as a possible D gene (6 bases). V was shortened by 0 bases and J by 1 base, with 15 bases between the two germline ends. Germline V CDR1 and CDR2: MNHNS, SASEGT. The CDR3 runs 18 residues. CDR3: CASSEAPDRMGNTGELFF. The DNA of the CDR3 is TGTGCCAGCAGTGAAGCTCCGGACAGAATGGGGAACACCGGGGAGCTGTTTTTT.

This clonotype appeared many times. The conserved phenylalanine or tryptophan is not found at the CDR3 terminus, so this likely reflects a read error. It is unclear where the CDR3 begins or ends on the DNA, so no DNA is shown, and the CDR3 is as TCRdb lists it. The rearrangement links TRBV6-1 to TRBJ2-1; TRBD1, as called in the table, went unchecked against the DNA. Looked up from germline, CDR1 is MNHNS and CDR2 is SASEGT. The CDR3 is 21 amino acids long, termini counted. The CDR3 here is CASSRDRGSYTTSGTPNKLLI.

This clonotype was detected many times. The CDR3 DNA reads as TGTGCCAGCAGCTTACCTCCCCTCCCCCGCGAGGATGGCTACACCTTC. It yields the protein CASSLPPLPREDGYTF. The chain recombines TRBV7-9 with TRBJ1-2; no definite D call. CDR1 is SEHNR and CDR2 is FQNEAQ in the germline V gene (reference sequence). The CDR3 totals 16 residues. V lost 2 bases to trimming and J lost 6 bases, with 19 bases between them.

In its sample, this clonotype was seen many times. The chain employs TRBV27 and TRBJ2-3; the D gene is possibly TRBD2 (7 bases). Trimming removed 3 bases at V and 2 bases at J, with 15 bases between. This CDR3 has 16 amino acids. Germline V lookup: CDR1 MNHEY, CDR2 SMNVEV (reference sequence). In nucleotides, the CDR3 is TGTGCCAGCAGTTTCCCTGGGGGGGCGCCCACAGATACGCAGTATTTT. Its translation is CASSFPGGAPTDTQYF.

This clonotype was counted at least ten times. The rearrangement links TRBV12-3 or TRBV12-4 to TRBJ1-5; the D is unclear. V lost 1 base and J lost 1, with 5 bases in between. The CDR3 is 14 amino acids. The DNA for the CDR3 is TGTGCCAGCAGTTTAGGGGAGAGCAATCAGCCCCAGCATTTT. Encoded protein: CASSLGESNQPQHF.

This clonotype was seen a handful of times. J is TRBJ2-5 and V is TRBV5-4; D remains unclear. Germline CDR1 is SGHNT and CDR2 is YYREEE (reference sequence). V lost 0 bases to trimming and J lost 3 bases, with 9 bases between them. The CDR3 spans 14 residues. As DNA, the CDR3 is TGTGCCAGCAGCTTGGTCCCAGCAGAAGAGACCCAGTACTTC. This translates into CASSLVPAEETQYF.

This clonotype was seen many times. This rearrangement joins TRBV7-8 to TRBJ2-4; 16 bases map to TRBD2. V lost 5 bases to trimming and J lost 0 bases; unmatched junction nucleotides: 4. Germline values: CDR1 SGHVS, CDR2 FQNEAQ. The CDR3 has 18 residues. The CDR3 loop is CASSEGLAGGVAKNIQYF. DNA for the CDR3: TGTGCCAGCAGCGAGGGACTAGCGGGAGGGGTAGCCAAAAACATTCAGTACTTC.

This clonotype was recorded many times. The genes are TRBV7-3 and TRBJ1-1; unclear D gene. In germline, CDR1 is SGHTA, CDR2 FQGTGA. The CDR3 is 13 residues long. The V end was cut by 5 bases, the J end by 0 bases, with 7 bases between. CDR3 in amino acids: CASSRYLNTEAFF. CDR3 coding DNA: TGTGCCAGCAGCCGTTACCTGAACACTGAAGCTTTCTTT.

This clonotype was counted ten times or more. This chain joins TRBV7-9 and TRBJ2-5, with no clear D. The CDR3 is made up of 15 amino acids. Trimming took off 1 base at V and 0 bases at J, with 9 bases between the two ends. Germline V gene lookup returns CDR1 SEHNR and CDR2 FQNEAQ (reference sequence). In DNA, the CDR3 is TGTGCCAGCAGCTTAGGCGACATCAACCAAGAGACCCAGTACTTC. Translating gives CASSLGDINQETQYF. The full variable domain, completed using reference TRBV7-9 and TRBJ2-5, is DTGVSQNPRHKITKRGQNVTFRCDPISEHNRLYWYRQTLGQGPEFLTYFQNEAQLEKSRLLSDRFSAERPKGSFSTLEIQRTEQGDSAMYLCASSLGDINQETQYFGPGTRLLVL.

This clonotype was detected many times. The chain employs TRBV12-3 or TRBV12-4 and TRBJ2-5, with 10 bases matching TRBD1. Trimming cost V 3 bases and J 5 bases; bases outside gene matches: 18. CDR3 size: 19 residues. CDR3 sequence reads: CASSFGVTRQGALWETQYF. DNA for the CDR3: TGTGCCAGCAGTTTCGGGGTAACAAGACAGGGGGCGCTTTGGGAGACCCAGTACTTC.

This clonotype was counted between two and nine times. This chain joins TRBV30 and TRBJ2-1; no reliable D call. The V end lost 2 bases, the J end lost 0 bases, and 8 bases lay between the germline ends. This CDR3 region has 14 residues. Germline V CDR1 and CDR2: GTSNPN, SVGIG (reference sequence). CDR3: CAWSTVSSYNEQFF. In DNA form, the CDR3 reads TGTGCCTGGAGTACCGTGAGCTCCTACAATGAGCAGTTCTTC.

In this sample, this clonotype turned up many times. V gene TRBV10-2 combines with J gene TRBJ2-1; 8 nucleotides agree with TRBD2. V shed 6 bases and J 6 bases; nucleotides not matched to a gene: 7. Germline values: CDR1 WSHSY, CDR2 SAAADI. This CDR3 contains 14 residues. CDR3 DNA sequence: TGCGCCAGCAGCGATAGCGGGGCCGTCAATGAGCAGTTCTTC. Translating it yields CASSDSGAVNEQFF.

This clonotype was seen at least ten times. The rearrangement links TRBV28 to TRBJ1-6; no definite D call. The V end lost 4 bases, the J end lost 5 bases, and 12 bases lay between the germline ends. Germline CDR1 MDHEN, CDR2 SYDVKM. The CDR3 has 15 residues. The CDR3 here is CASSSLQHDNSPLHF. For the CDR3, the DNA is TGTGCCAGCAGTTCCCTCCAACACGATAATTCACCCCTCCACTTT.

The V gene is TRBV15, the J gene TRBJ2-2; no firm D call. CDR1 and CDR2 from the germline V gene are LNHNV and YYDKDF (reference sequence). The CDR3 covers 12 residues. Trimming took off 2 bases at V and 5 bases at J, with 3 bases between the two ends. The CDR3 region has the DNA TGTGCCACCAGCAGACCTACCGGGGAGCTGTTTTTT. Amino acids: CATSRPTGELFF. The variable domain in full, completed from reference TRBV15 and TRBJ2-2, reads DAMVIQNPRYQVTQFGKPVTLSCSQTLNHNVMYWYQQKSSQAPKLLFHYYDKDFNNEADTPDNFQSRRPNTSFCFLDIRSPGLGDTAMYLCATSRPTGELFFGEGSRLTVL.

This clonotype was counted ten times or more. The chain couples TRBV6-5 to TRBJ1-2; TRBD1 matches at 7 bases. The CDR3 has 13 residues. Germline CDR1 is MNHEY and CDR2 is SVGAGI. J gave up 8 bases and V 6 bases, and 9 bases lay outside the gene matches. DNA of the CDR3: TGTGCCAGCAGCCGGGGACAGCTTACGGGCTACACCTTC. This sequence encodes CASSRGQLTGYTF.